The 10 T cell receptor beta chains reported below all come from one sample, sequenced in a study of blood T cell repertoires in COVID-19. This table comes from immunoSEQ multiplex PCR, and its TCRdb copy is limited to in-frame clones, with some not included. The table shows about 230,000 clones, with just over 85% occurring only once. Sequenced sample: PBMCs or T cells enriched from blood (not recorded which). These receptor sequences come from a man younger than 35 who had recovered from COVID-19.

Only one count was recorded for this clone. The genes are TRBV4-1 and TRBJ2-1; 9 bases match TRBD2. Germline V lookup: CDR1 MGHRA, CDR2 YSYEKL. J was trimmed by 7 bases and V by 3 bases; bases with no gene match: 13. The CDR3 contains 17 residues. The CDR3 is CASSQQGRSGRRNEQFF. In DNA form, the CDR3 reads TGCGCCAGCAGCCAGCAAGGTAGAAGCGGGAGGAGAAATGAGCAGTTCTTC.

The chain links TRBV9 to TRBJ2-5, with 8 bases fitting TRBD2. Germline CDR1 and CDR2: SGDLS and YYNGEE. V lost 2 bases, J lost 4 bases, and 10 bases stayed unmatched. CDR3 length: 16 residues. The CDR3 sequence: CASSVGLAPPIETQYF. The CDR3, as DNA: TGTGCCAGCAGCGTTGGACTAGCACCGCCGATAGAGACCCAGTACTTC. The full variable domain, its missing parts supplied by reference TRBV9 and TRBJ2-5, is DSGVTQTPKHLITATGQRVTLRCSPRSGDLSVYWYQQSLDQGLQFLIQYYNGEERAKGNILERFSAQQFPDLHSELNLSSLELGDSALYFCASSVGLAPPIETQYFGPGTRLLVL.

This chain connects TRBV4-1 to TRBJ1-1; 8 nucleotides align to TRBD1. Germline V gives CDR1 MGHRA, CDR2 YSYEKL. This CDR3 comprises 15 residues. The J segment lost 3 bases and the V segment lost 0 bases, leaving 3 bases of the junction unmatched. The CDR3 bases are TGCGCCAGCAGCCAAGAGAAGGACAGGGACACTGAAGCTTTCTTT. Translation gives CASSQEKDRDTEAFF.

In its sample, this clone was seen once. The rearrangement joins TRBV5-6 to TRBJ2-2, with 7 bases fitting TRBD1. The CDR3 totals 16 residues. V lost 4 bases and J lost 4; bases outside the gene matches: 10. Germline V gene data show CDR1 as SGHDT and CDR2 as YYEEEE. This chain's CDR3 is CASSRPGTERTGELFF. The CDR3, as DNA: TGTGCCAGCAGCCGACCAGGGACAGAGCGCACCGGGGAGCTGTTTTTT.

This chain joins TRBV5-1 and TRBJ2-5, with 11 nucleotides matching TRBD2. Germline lookup yields CDR1 SGHRS and CDR2 YFSETQ. The V gene end was trimmed by 5 bases and the J gene end by 4 bases; junction bases not matched to a gene: 10. This CDR3 has 16 amino acids. CDR3 DNA: TGCGCCAGCAGAAATTTAGCGGGAGGGCGAGGAGAGACCCAGTACTTC. Its protein product is CASRNLAGGRGETQYF. Full variable domain (missing parts from reference TRBV5-1 and TRBJ2-5): KAGVTQTPRYLIKTRGQQVTLSCSPISGHRSVSWYQQTPGQGLQFLFEYFSETQRNKGNFPGRFSGRQFSNSRSEMNVSTLELGDSALYLCASRNLAGGRGETQYFGPGTRLLVL.

This chain joins TRBV5-1 and TRBJ2-1, with 7 bases aligning to TRBD2. V was pared by 0 bases and J by 11 bases, with 5 bases of the junction left unmatched. Germline V gene sequence: CDR1 SGHRS, CDR2 YFSETQ. The CDR3 is made up of 13 amino acids. CDR3 in amino acids: CASSLAAGDQQFF. For the CDR3, the DNA is TGCGCCAGCAGCTTGGCCGCGGGGGACCAGCAGTTCTTC.

This rearrangement joins TRBV18 to TRBJ1-6; D is undetermined. Germline CDR1 KGHSH, CDR2 LQKENI. With 2 bases removed from V and 8 bases from J, the gap between germline ends came to 7 bases. This CDR3 is 13 amino acids long. The CDR3 spells CASSPATDSPLHF. Here the CDR3 DNA reads TGTGCCAGCTCACCAGCCACGGATTCACCCCTCCACTTT. The whole variable domain, filled in from reference TRBV18 and TRBJ1-6, reads NAGVMQNPRHLVRRRGQEARLRCSPMKGHSHVYWYRQLPEEGLKFMVYLQKENIIDESGMPKERFSAEFPKEGPSILRIQQVVRGDSAAYFCASSPATDSPLHFGNGTRLTVT.

This clone was observed a handful of times. This chain joins TRBV30 and TRBJ1-5; 8 bases line up with TRBD1. The CDR3 totals 15 residues. V trimming: 3 bases; J trimming: 1 base; junction bases outside the gene matches: 5. The germline gives CDR1 GTSNPN, CDR2 SVGIG (reference sequence). This chain's CDR3 is CAWSGDRGSNQPQHF. Written as DNA, the CDR3 is TGTGCCTGGAGCGGAGACAGGGGAAGCAATCAGCCCCAGCATTTT.

CDR3 coding DNA: TGTGCCAGCAGCCAAGTCTCCCACGGGACACCGAACACCGGGGAGCTGTTTTTT. This gives the protein CASSQVSHGTPNTGELFF. The V call is TRBV14, the J call TRBJ2-2; maybe TRBD1 (6 bases). V was clipped by 1 base and J by 0 bases, with 15 bases between them. This CDR3 comprises 18 residues. CDR1 is SGHDN, CDR2 FVKESK, per germline.

This clone is a singleton in its sample. The CDR3 is CASSQPTGQGSAEAFF. The DNA of the CDR3 is TGCGCCAGCAGTCAGCCCACGGGACAGGGGTCCGCTGAAGCTTTCTTT. This chain uses TRBV23-1 with TRBJ1-1; 10 nucleotides align to TRBD1. TRBV23-1 is filed as an ORF, its function uncertain. The CDR3 spans 16 residues. V shed 3 bases, J shed 6 bases, and the junction held 10 bases outside the gene matches.